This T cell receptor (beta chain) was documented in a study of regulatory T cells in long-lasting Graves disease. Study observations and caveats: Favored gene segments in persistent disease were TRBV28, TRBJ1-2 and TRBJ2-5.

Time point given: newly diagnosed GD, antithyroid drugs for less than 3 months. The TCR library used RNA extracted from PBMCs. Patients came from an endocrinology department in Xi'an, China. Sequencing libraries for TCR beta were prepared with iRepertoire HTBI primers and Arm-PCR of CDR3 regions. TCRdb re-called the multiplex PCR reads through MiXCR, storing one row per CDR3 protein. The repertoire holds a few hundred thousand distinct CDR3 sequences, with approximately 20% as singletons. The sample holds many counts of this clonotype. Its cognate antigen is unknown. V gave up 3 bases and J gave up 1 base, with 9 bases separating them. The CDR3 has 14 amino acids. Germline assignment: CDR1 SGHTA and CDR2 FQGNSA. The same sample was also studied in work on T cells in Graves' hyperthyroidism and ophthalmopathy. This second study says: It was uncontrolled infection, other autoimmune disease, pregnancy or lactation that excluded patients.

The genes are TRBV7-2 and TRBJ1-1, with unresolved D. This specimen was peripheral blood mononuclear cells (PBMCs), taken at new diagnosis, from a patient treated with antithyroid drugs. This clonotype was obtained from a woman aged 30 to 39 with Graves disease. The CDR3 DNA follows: TGTGCCAGCAGCTTTTATGGTTCGAACACTGAAGCTTTCTTT. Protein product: CASSFYGSNTEAFF.